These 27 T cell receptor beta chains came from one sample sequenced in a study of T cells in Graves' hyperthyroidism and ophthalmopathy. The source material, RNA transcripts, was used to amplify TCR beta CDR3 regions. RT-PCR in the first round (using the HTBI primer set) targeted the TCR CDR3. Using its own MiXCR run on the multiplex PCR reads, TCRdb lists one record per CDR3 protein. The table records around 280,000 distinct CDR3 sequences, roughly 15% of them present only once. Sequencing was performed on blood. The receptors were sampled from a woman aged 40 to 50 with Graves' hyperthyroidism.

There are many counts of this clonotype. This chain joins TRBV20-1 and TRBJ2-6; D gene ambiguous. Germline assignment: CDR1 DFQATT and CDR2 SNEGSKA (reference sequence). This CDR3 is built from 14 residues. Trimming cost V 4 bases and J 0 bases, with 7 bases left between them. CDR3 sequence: CSAIQDSGANVLTF. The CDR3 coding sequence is TGCAGTGCTATTCAGGACTCTGGGGCCAACGTCCTGACTTTC.

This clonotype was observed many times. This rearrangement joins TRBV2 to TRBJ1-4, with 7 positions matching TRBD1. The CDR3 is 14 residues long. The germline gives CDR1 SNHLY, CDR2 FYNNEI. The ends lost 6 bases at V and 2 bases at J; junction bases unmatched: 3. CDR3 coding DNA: TGTGCCAGCAGCGGGACAGTCACTAATGAAAAACTGTTTTTT. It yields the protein CASSGTVTNEKLFF.

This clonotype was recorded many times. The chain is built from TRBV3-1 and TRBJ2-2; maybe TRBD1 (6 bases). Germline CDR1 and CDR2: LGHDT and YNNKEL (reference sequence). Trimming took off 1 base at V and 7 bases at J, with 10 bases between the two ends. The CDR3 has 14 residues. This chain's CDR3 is CASSQGTGNGELFF. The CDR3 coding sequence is TGTGCCAGCAGCCAAGGTACAGGGAACGGGGAGCTGTTTTTT.

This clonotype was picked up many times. The CDR3 region is CASSLGGSETQYF. CDR3 nucleotides: TGTGCCAGCAGTTTGGGGGGCTCTGAGACCCAGTACTTC. The chain combines TRBV28 with TRBJ2-5; D possibly matches TRBD1 or TRBD2 (6 bases each). This CDR3 has 13 amino acids. The V end was cut by 3 bases, the J end by 5 bases, with 10 bases between. Per germline, CDR1 MDHEN and CDR2 SYDVKM.

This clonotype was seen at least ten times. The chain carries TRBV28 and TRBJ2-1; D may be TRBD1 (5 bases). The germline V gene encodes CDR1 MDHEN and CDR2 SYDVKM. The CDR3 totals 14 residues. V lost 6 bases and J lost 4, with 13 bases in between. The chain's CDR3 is CASRRHRRYNEQFF. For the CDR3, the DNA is TGTGCCAGCAGACGTCACAGGCGATACAATGAGCAGTTCTTC.

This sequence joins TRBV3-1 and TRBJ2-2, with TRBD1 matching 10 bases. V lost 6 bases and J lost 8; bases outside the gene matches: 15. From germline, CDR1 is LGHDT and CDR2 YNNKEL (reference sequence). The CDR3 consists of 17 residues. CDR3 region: CASRLDPGQGTFGELFF. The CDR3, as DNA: TGTGCCAGCAGGCTGGATCCGGGACAGGGGACGTTTGGGGAGCTGTTTTTT.

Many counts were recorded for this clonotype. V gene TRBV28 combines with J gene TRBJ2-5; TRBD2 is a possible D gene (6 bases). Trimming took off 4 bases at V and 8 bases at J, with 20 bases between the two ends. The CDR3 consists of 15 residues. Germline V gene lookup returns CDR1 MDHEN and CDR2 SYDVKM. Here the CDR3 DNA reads TGTGCCAGCAGTTCCATCCCCCGAGGGCGGGGAACCCAGTACTTC. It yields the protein CASSSIPRGRGTQYF.

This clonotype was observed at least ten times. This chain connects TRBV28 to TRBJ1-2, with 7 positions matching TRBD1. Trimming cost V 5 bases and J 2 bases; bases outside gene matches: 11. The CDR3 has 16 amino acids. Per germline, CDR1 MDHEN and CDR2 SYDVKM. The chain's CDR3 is CASSDLTGRLNYGYTF. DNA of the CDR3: TGTGCCAGCAGTGACCTGACAGGGAGACTGAACTATGGCTACACCTTC.

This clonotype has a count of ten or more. CDR3 in amino acids: CASTPGVSSYNEQFF. The CDR3 coding sequence is TGTGCCAGCACCCCCGGTGTTAGCTCCTACAATGAGCAGTTCTTC. The J gene is TRBJ2-1, the V gene TRBV28; D is unclear. V lost 7 bases and J 0 bases, leaving 13 bases between the germline ends. Germline lookup yields CDR1 MDHEN and CDR2 SYDVKM. The length of the CDR3 is 15 residues.

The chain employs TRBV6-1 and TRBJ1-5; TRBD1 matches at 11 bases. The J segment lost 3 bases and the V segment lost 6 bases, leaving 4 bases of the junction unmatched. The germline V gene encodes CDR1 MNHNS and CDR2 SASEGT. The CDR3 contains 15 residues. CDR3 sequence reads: CASSGTGGPNQPQHF. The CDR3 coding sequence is TGTGCCAGCAGCGGGACAGGGGGACCCAATCAGCCCCAGCATTTT.

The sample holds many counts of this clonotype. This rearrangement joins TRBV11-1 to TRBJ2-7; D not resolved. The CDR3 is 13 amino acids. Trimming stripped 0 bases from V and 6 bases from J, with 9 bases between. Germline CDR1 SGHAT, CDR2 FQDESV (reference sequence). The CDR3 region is CASSLAPPLEQYF. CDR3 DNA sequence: TGTGCCAGCAGCTTAGCTCCCCCCCTCGAGCAGTACTTC.

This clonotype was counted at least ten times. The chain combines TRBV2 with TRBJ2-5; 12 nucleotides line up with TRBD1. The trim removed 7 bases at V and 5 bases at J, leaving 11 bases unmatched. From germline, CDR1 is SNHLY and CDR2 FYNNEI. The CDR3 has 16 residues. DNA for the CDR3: TGTGCCAGCAACGACCTGGGACAGGGGGCGCGGGAGACCCAGTACTTC. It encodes CASNDLGQGARETQYF.

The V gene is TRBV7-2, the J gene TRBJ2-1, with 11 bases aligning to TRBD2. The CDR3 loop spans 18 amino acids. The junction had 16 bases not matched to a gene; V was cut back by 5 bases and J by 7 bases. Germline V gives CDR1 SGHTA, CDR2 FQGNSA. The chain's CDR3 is CASSQDFYVAGGENEQFF. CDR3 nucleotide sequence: TGTGCCAGCAGCCAAGATTTTTACGTAGCGGGAGGGGAGAATGAGCAGTTCTTC.

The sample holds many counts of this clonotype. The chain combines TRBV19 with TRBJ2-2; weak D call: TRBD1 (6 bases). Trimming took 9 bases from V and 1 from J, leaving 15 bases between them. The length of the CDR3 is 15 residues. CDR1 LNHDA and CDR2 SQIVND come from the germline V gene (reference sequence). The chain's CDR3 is CASNQGWGNTGELFF. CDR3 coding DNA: TGTGCCAGCAACCAGGGGTGGGGGAACACCGGGGAGCTGTTTTTT.

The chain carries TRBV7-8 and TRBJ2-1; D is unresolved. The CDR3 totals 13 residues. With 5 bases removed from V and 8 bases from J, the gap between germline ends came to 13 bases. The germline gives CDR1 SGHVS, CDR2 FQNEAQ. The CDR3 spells CASSMIVGDEQFF. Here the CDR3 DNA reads TGTGCCAGCAGCATGATCGTTGGGGATGAGCAGTTCTTC.

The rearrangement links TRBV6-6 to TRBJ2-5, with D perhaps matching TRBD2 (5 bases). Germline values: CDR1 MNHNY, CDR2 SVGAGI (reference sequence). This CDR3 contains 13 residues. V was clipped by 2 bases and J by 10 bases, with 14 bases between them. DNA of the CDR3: TGTGCCAGCAGTTACCCGTCTGAGGGTATCCAGTACTTC. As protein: CASSYPSEGIQYF.

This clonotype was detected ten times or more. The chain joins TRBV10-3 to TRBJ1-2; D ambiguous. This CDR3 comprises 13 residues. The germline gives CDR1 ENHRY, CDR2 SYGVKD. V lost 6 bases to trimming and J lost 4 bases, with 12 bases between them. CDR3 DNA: TGTGCCATCAGCACCGACTGGGGCTATGGCTACACCTTC. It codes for CAISTDWGYGYTF.

The DNA for the CDR3 is TGTGCCAGCAGTTACTTCACTCCGGCGGAGACCCAGTACTTC. This translates into CASSYFTPAETQYF. The chain is built from TRBV6-5 and TRBJ2-5; D is unresolved. The CDR3 covers 14 residues. Deletions cut 1 base from V and 5 bases from J, with 11 bases between. The germline V gene encodes CDR1 MNHEY and CDR2 SVGAGI.

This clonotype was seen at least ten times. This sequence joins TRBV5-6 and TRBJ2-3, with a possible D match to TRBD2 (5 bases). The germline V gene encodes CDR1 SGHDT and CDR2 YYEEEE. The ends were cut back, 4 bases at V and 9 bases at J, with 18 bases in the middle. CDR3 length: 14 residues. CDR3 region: CASSLVGLRVTQYF. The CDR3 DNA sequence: TGTGCCAGCAGCCTGGTAGGACTGCGTGTCACGCAGTATTTT.

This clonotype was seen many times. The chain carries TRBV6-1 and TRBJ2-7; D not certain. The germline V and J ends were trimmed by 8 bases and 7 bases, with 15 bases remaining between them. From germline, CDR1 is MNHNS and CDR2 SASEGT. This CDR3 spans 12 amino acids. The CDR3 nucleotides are TGTGCCAGCGTGAAGGCTGATCGGGAGCAGTACTTC. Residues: CASVKADREQYF.

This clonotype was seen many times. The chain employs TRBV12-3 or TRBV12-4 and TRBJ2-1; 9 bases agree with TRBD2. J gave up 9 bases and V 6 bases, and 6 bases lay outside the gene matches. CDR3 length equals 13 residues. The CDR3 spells CASSRRLAAEQFF. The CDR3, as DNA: TGTGCCAGCAGCCGACGACTAGCGGCTGAGCAGTTCTTC.

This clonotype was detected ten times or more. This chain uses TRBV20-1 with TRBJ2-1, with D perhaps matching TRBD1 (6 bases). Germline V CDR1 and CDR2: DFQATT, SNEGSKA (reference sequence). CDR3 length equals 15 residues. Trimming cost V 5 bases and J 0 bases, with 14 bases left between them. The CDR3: CSAVNRESSYNEQFF. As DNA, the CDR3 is TGCAGTGCTGTAAACAGGGAGAGCTCCTACAATGAGCAGTTCTTC.

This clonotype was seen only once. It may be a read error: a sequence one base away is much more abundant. Here the CDR3 DNA reads TGCGACAGTCGAGGGGACACTAGTCTCAATGAGCAGTTCTTC. It translates to CDSRGDTSLNEQFF. The gene calls are TRBV5-1 and TRBJ2-1, with D tentatively TRBD1 (6 bases). The CDR3 loop spans 14 amino acids. CDR1 and CDR2 (germline): SGHRS, YFSETQ.

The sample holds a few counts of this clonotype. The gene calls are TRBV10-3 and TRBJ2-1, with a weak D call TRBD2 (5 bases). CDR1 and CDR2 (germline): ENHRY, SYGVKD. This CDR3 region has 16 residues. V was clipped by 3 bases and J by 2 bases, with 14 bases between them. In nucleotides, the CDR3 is TGTGCCATCAGTGATAGCGACAAGAGCCCCTACAATGAGCAGTTCTTC. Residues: CAISDSDKSPYNEQFF.

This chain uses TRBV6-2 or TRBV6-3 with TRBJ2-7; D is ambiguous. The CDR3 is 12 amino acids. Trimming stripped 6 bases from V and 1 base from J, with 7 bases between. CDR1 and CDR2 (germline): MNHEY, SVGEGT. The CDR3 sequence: CASSVTSYEQYF. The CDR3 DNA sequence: TGTGCCAGCAGCGTAACATCCTACGAGCAGTACTTC.

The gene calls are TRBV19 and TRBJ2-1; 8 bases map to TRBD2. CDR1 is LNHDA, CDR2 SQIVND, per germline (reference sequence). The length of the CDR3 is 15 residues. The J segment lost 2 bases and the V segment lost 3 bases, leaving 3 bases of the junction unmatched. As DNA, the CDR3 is TGTGCCAGTAGTATTACTAGCGGAGCCTACAATGAGCAGTTCTTC. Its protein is CASSITSGAYNEQFF.

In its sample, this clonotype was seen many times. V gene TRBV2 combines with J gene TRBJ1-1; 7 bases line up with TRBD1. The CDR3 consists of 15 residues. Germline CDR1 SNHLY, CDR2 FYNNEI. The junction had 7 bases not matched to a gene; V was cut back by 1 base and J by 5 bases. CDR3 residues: CASSEEGQAKTEAFF. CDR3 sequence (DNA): TGTGCCAGCAGTGAAGAAGGACAGGCGAAGACTGAAGCTTTCTTT.